The T cell receptor (beta chain) under discussion was sequenced for a study of cytomegalovirus exposure and HLA in healthy donors (dated by TCRdb to between 2016 and 2019). In the study overall: According to an earlier analysis of 550 to 750 of the donors, about 179 million T cells yielded over 90 million unique TCR beta sequences and 250 to 350 Gb of sequence data. Roughly 320 gigabases of sequencing data and around 88 million unique TCR sequences made up an early release that covered 500 to 650 HLA-typed donors. Among the roughly 390 genotyped donors, 81% belonged to the genetic ancestry cluster associated with self-reported Caucasian donors. The aim of the study was to test whether cataloging public T cell receptors could identify signatures of past pathogen exposure. The study profiled the T cell repertoires of hundreds of subjects by immunosequencing and related them to cytomegalovirus serostatus. Along with the approximately 620-subject first cohort, a separate validation cohort of over a hundred different subjects was used. To predict cytomegalovirus infection status, the study combined high-throughput TCR immunosequencing, statistical association of individual TCRs with disease status, and machine learning. A later analysis re-examined previously published TCR beta repertoires from more than 550 donors and added high-resolution HLA genotyping to investigate patterns of TCR occurrence. Rather than drawing on any new phenotypic data, the later analysis identified candidate immune exposures from TCR beta sequences and the way those sequences occurred across donors. To decide whether each TCR beta V gene segment behaved as functional or pseudogenic, an earlier analysis of 587 of the donors relied on high-throughput TCR beta sequencing. Donor age, sex, ethnicity and CMV serostatus were collected together with the repertoire data. Genome-wide SNP genotypes for about 65% of the 666 donors were used in a later genetic analysis, which treated that subset as a discovery cohort. All discovery cohort repertoires had been generated on a single sequencing platform. Both class I and class II loci were covered by HLA typing, at four-digit resolution. Typing coverage varied by locus: 629-630 donors for A, B, C, DRB1 and DQB1; about 520 for DQA1; about 590 for DPA1; more than 450 for DPB1. Because of strong linkage in the cohort, roughly five DR-DQ haplotypes were treated as single units for association and clustering. Among a few hundred genotyped donors of the cohort, an average of about 240,000 unique TCR beta nucleotide sequences were sequenced per donor, roughly 20% of them non-productive.

The study at large found these results: A later analysis associated 16,951 TCR beta sequences with specific HLA alleles at a false discovery rate of 0.05. When HLA alleles, especially DR and DQ, strongly co-occurred, TCR associations were difficult to assign to individual alleles. In a later analysis, HLA-associated TCR beta chains showed more clonal expansion and lower generation probabilities than non-associated chains that were equally common. A further reported finding was that TCR beta sequences accurately predicted the HLA-A and HLA-B alleles for most subjects in the first cohort. A later analysis reported that several top co-occurrence clusters appeared linked to parvovirus B19, influenza, CMV and Epstein-Barr virus. While some public TCRs were present in many individuals, most TCR sequences turned up only very rarely across donors. According to a later genetic analysis, donors in an Asian-associated ancestry cluster had fewer N-insertions in productive TCRs than the roughly 700-donor mean. The study listed approximately 150 TCR beta chains as associated with cytomegalovirus. This cohort had only TCR beta chains sequenced, and the lack of alpha or paired-chain data limited which features could be detected. According to a later analysis, TCR association rates differed among HLA loci, with DRB1 alleles showing the most associated TCRs and HLA-C alleles showing the fewest. In a later analysis, most CMV-associated TCR beta chains were found to appear HLA-restricted, with HLA associations seemingly driven largely by CMV exposure. The only immune exposure information available for the cohort was CMV serostatus. A cluster of highly shared sequence variants was judged likely to represent a technical artifact of the sequencing pipeline. In an earlier analysis of some 540 of the donors, most TCR beta V segments appeared in productive rearrangements about 87% or about 30% of the time, broadly matching IMGT annotations. In vitro tests confirmed that a few of the cytomegalovirus-associated TCR beta chains recognize cytomegalovirus antigens. Some IMGT-functional V segments, including TRBV6-2 and TRBV6-3, could not be told apart with the 87-base-pair reads, so those segments were excluded. Correlated functional status among segregating V segments might reflect linkage disequilibrium, but an unknown experimental factor could not be ruled out. HLA typing was unavailable for some donors at each locus, so association tests used only the typed subset. The authors suggested that the approach could potentially be generalized to other disease states and immunological phenotypes. An association between a missense DCLRE1C variant and V-gene and J-gene trimming of TCR beta chains was found in a later genetic analysis and replicated in an independent cohort. The classifier was reported to diagnose cytomegalovirus status with high specificity and sensitivity in both the original and validation cohorts. About 15 rarely observed V segments, including chromosome 9 orphons, were excluded from the earlier analysis of 550 to 700 of the donors because counts were too low. Sequencing depth was assumed to be roughly uniform across donors in the presence/absence analyses, though that assumption may not hold.

In total, 630 or so healthy bone marrow donors made up the cohort. At the time of sampling, every cohort member was nominally healthy, though immune exposures that went unrecorded were likely present. The donor tested CMV seropositive, placing the donor among the 250 to 300 seropositive members of the cohort. A peripheral blood sample was provided by each donor, and peripheral blood mononuclear cells were used for TCR beta sequencing. The Qiagen DNeasy Blood Extraction Kit was used to extract genomic DNA from the blood cell samples. Libraries were built with the immunoSEQ multiplex PCR assay. The multiplex PCR relied on a mix of 60 forward primers for TCR Vbeta segments and 13 reverse primers for TCR Jbeta segments. The CDR3 region of rearranged TCR beta genes was amplified from genomic DNA with a multiplex PCR assay. The amplified TCR beta libraries were sequenced on the Illumina HiSeq System as 87-base-pair reads. For the original study's pipeline: In a later analysis, roughly 80 million unique TCR beta chains were counted across the 650 to 750 repertoires, and approximately 9.9 million of these chains were shared by at least two donors. To remove PCR and sequencing errors, raw reads were error-corrected and collapsed into unique sequences using a nearest-neighbor algorithm that merged closely related sequences. To assign V, D and J gene segments, CDR3 sequences were aligned to IMGT reference sequences. For a sequence to be retained, a match of at least six nucleotides was required to both a V gene segment and a J gene segment. A rearrangement was called productive if the CDR3 had no stop codons and remained in frame with V and J, and every other rearrangement was called non-productive. Following IMGT convention, CDR3 was defined as the stretch from the second conserved V-encoded cysteine to the conserved J-encoded phenylalanine. Sequences without an unambiguous match to a single V gene segment were excluded from the earlier analysis of over 500 of the donors. An earlier analysis of 587 of the donors called V segments functional above 56.7% productive rearrangements and segregating when the between-donor standard deviation exceeded 5%. A statistical classification framework was built to diagnose cytomegalovirus status from the catalog of TCR beta chain sequences. A later analysis assigned V and J genes by comparing TCR nucleotide sequences with IMGT/GENE-DB human TR gene sequences. A later analysis assigned CDR3 sequences and most-parsimonious VDJ recombination scenarios with the TCRdist pipeline. In a later analysis, each TCR beta chain was defined by its CDR3 amino acid sequence together with its V-gene family, and reads without a unique V-gene family were excluded. In a later analysis, approximately 590 highly shared, low-generation-probability nucleotide sequences were removed to address suspected cross-contamination and a sequencing artifact. In a later analysis, a clonal expansion index for each public chain was calculated from normalized within-repertoire ranks of inferred template counts. In a later analysis, generation probabilities were computed with a VDJ recombination model fitted to out-of-frame rearrangements, and the resulting probabilities were checked against IGoR. In a later analysis, TCR-TCR, TCR-HLA and TCR-CMV co-occurrence was scored with hypergeometric tests, and a repertoire-size bias correction was applied to TCR pairs. To estimate false discovery rates, a later analysis permuted the HLA or CMV assignments 20 times. In a later analysis, co-occurring TCRs were grouped using DBSCAN, and TCRdist sequence similarity was added for clustering within HLA-allele-positive subsets. Repertoires with fewer than 30,000 or more than 120,000 public chains, plus five repertoires with anomalous nucleotide sharing, were excluded from co-occurrence clustering. TCRdb took over this immuneACCESS table, retaining in-frame rearrangements with V and J assigned. Such tables are incomplete; in checked studies, under half of the missing clones stem from an unresolved V gene, and the remainder is unexplained. V and J calls and clone size are as listed in that table; D and trimming were resolved from the DNA. In all, the sample holds approximately 140,000 clones, and 60% to 85% of those were seen once. The top ten hold 10% to 15% of the sample.

About this clone: Its antigen remains unidentified. No much larger clone is present one base from it, and per-base qualities are unavailable.

The germline V gene (reference sequence) specifies MNHEY as CDR1 and SMNVEV as CDR2. The CDR3 holds 13 amino acids from the cysteine to the phenylalanine. Here the CDR3 DNA is all that survives: 39 bases in frame from base 1. Trimming at the junction amounts to 2 bases on V and 4 bases on J, and the germline ends lie 8 bases apart. Material: PBMCs. The receptor's source is a man in his forties in good health and CMV-seropositive. The rearrangement joined TRBV27 to TRBJ1-1, with the D gene call left open. The DNA sequence reads TGTGCCAGCAGTTTAAAGAGTGGCACTGAAGCTTTCTTT. It translates to CASSLKSGTEAFF.